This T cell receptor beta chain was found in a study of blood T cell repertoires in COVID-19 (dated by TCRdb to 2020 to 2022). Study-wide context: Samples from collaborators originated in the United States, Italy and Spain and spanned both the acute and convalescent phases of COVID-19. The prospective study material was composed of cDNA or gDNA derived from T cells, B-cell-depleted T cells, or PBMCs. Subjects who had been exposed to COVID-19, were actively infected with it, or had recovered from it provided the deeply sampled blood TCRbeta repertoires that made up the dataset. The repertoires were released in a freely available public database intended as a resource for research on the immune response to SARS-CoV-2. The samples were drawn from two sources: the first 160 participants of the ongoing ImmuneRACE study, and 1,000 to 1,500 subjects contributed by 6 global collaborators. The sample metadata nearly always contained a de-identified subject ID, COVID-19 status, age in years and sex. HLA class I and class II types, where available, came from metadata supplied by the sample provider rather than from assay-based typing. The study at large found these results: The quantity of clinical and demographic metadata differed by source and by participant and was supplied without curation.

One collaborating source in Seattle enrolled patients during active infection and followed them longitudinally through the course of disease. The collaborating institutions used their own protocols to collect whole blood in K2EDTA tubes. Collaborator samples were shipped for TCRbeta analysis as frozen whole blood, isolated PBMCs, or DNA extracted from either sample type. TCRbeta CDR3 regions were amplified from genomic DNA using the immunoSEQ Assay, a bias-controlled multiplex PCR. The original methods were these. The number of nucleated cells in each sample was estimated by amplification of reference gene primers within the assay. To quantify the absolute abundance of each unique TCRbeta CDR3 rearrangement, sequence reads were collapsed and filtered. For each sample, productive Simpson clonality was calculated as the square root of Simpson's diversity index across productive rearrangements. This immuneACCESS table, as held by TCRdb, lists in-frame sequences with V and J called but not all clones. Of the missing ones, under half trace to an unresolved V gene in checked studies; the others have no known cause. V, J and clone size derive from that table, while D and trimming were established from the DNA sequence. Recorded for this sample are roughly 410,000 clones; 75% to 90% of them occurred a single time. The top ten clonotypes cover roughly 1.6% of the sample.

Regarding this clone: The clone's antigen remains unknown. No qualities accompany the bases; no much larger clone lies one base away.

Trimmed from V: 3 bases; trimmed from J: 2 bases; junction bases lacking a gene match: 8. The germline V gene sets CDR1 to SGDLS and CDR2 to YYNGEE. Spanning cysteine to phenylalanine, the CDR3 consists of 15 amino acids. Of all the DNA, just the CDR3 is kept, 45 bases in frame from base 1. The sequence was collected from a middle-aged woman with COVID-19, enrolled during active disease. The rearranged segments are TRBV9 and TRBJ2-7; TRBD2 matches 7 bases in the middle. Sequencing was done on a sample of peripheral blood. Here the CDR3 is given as CASSARPGLPYEQYF. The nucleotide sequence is TGTGCCAGCAGCGCCCGACCGGGACTACCCTACGAGCAGTACTTC.